The 20 T cell receptor beta chains reported below all come from one sample, sequenced in a study of blood T cell repertoires in COVID-19. Libraries were prepared by immunoSEQ multiplex PCR; TCRdb keeps only in-frame clonotypes and omits some of them. The sample consists of some 170,000 clones, roughly 87% of them appearing once. Sequenced input: PBMCs or T cells enriched from blood (not recorded which). The origin of the receptors is a human donor with acute COVID-19. The donor label of this sample is uncertain.

The rearrangement links TRBV30 to TRBJ1-2; perhaps TRBD1 as D (6 bases). Deletions cut 1 base from V and 7 bases from J, with 13 bases between. The CDR3 loop spans 13 amino acids. Germline loops: CDR1 GTSNPN, CDR2 SVGIG (reference sequence). CDR3 protein: CAWSAQGRGGYTF. CDR3 DNA: TGTGCCTGGAGTGCCCAGGGCAGGGGTGGCTACACCTTC.

The chain employs TRBV19 and TRBJ1-3, with D possibly matching TRBD1 (5 bases). Trimming took 2 bases from V and 0 from J, leaving 8 bases between them. Germline CDR1 and CDR2: LNHDA and SQIVND (reference sequence). The CDR3 is 15 amino acids. CDR3 residues: CASSIQGSSGNTIYF. The CDR3 nucleotides read TGTGCCAGTAGTATACAGGGAAGCTCTGGAAACACCATATATTTT. The variable domain in full, with the rest retrieved from reference TRBV19 and TRBJ1-3, is DGGITQSPKYLFRKEGQNVTLSCEQNLNHDAMYWYRQDPGQGLRLIYYSQIVNDFQKGDIAEGYSVSREKKESFPLTVTSAQKNPTAFYLCASSIQGSSGNTIYFGEGSWLTVV.

The chain combines TRBV12-5 with TRBJ1-2; D is unresolved. The CDR3 runs to 12 residues. Trimming cost V 1 base and J 8 bases, with 8 bases left between them. Germline V gene lookup returns CDR1 LGHNT and CDR2 FRNRAP. CDR3 residues: CASGLGGWGYTF. CDR3 nucleotide sequence: TGTGCTAGTGGTTTGGGAGGTTGGGGCTACACCTTC.

The chain uses TRBV10-3 and TRBJ2-4; TRBD2 matches 8 bases. This CDR3 is 17 amino acids long. Per germline, CDR1 ENHRY and CDR2 SYGVKD. Trimming took 6 bases from V and 2 from J; bases not matched to a gene: 12. The CDR3 coding sequence is TGTGCCATCAGCCATTATCCAGCGGGGGAACCCAAAAACATTCAGTACTTC. This sequence encodes CAISHYPAGEPKNIQYF.

This clone is a singleton in its sample. The CDR3: CASSQSRGSGANVLTF. In DNA, the CDR3 is TGCGCCAGCAGCCAATCAAGGGGGTCTGGGGCCAACGTCCTGACTTTC. The V gene is TRBV5-1, the J gene TRBJ2-6; TRBD1 is a possible D gene (6 bases). Per the germline V gene, CDR1 is SGHRS and CDR2 is YFSETQ. Trimming cost V 4 bases and J 1 base, with 12 bases left between them. This CDR3 has 16 amino acids.

The chain links TRBV7-2 to TRBJ2-4; 8 bases agree with TRBD1. Germline CDR1 reads SGHTA; CDR2 reads FQGNSA. V dropped 6 bases and J dropped 2; count of bases not matched to a gene: 6. The CDR3 is 15 amino acids. The CDR3 region is CASRLRTGPKNIQYF. The CDR3 nucleotides are TGTGCCAGCAGACTCCGGACAGGGCCCAAAAACATTCAGTACTTC.

V gene TRBV18 combines with J gene TRBJ1-2; D gene unclear. V lost 1 base to trimming and J lost 6 bases, with 9 bases between them. This CDR3 has 13 amino acids. Germline loops: CDR1 KGHSH, CDR2 LQKENI. The CDR3: CASSPRGSDGYTF. The CDR3 nucleotides are TGTGCCAGCTCACCACGAGGGTCGGATGGCTACACCTTC.

A word on this clone: This specimen includes other DNA sequences encoding the same CDR3. This chain uses TRBV19 with TRBJ1-1; D unresolved. The CDR3 contains 13 residues. The V end lost 5 bases, the J end lost 5 bases, and 12 bases lay between the germline ends. Germline CDR1 reads LNHDA; CDR2 reads SQIVND (reference sequence). The CDR3 region is CASSSQGSTEAFF. In DNA, the CDR3 is TGTGCCAGTAGTTCCCAAGGGAGTACTGAAGCTTTCTTT.

About this clone: A junction boundary mismatches the germline segment, possibly from a read error. V is TRBV10-3 and J is TRBJ1-5; D remains unclear. This CDR3 comprises 18 residues. Germline V gene sequence: CDR1 ENHRY, CDR2 SYGVKD. CDR3 DNA: TGCCCTCAATCTCCCAGGCTGCATATGTTTTATAGCAATCAGCCCCAGCATTTT. Its translation is CPQSPRLHMFYSNQPQHF.

The V and J genes are TRBV18 and TRBJ1-5; TRBD1 is a possible D gene (6 bases). The CDR3 totals 16 residues. CDR1 and CDR2 (germline): KGHSH, LQKENI. Trimming pared 4 bases from V and 0 bases from J, leaving 13 bases between. The CDR3 protein is CASSLEQGTSNQPQHF. The CDR3 DNA sequence: TGTGCCAGCTCACTAGAACAGGGCACTAGCAATCAGCCCCAGCATTTT. Variable domain in full (rest from reference TRBV18 and TRBJ1-5): NAGVMQNPRHLVRRRGQEARLRCSPMKGHSHVYWYRQLPEEGLKFMVYLQKENIIDESGMPKERFSAEFPKEGPSILRIQQVVRGDSAAYFCASSLEQGTSNQPQHFGDGTRLSIL.

A single count supports this clone. This chain connects TRBV5-5 to TRBJ1-5; D is unresolved. The ends were cut back, 1 base at V and 5 bases at J, with 10 bases in the middle. The CDR3 consists of 14 residues. Germline V gene sequence: CDR1 SGHKS, CDR2 YYEKEE (reference sequence). CDR3 sequence (DNA): TGTGCCAGCAGCTTGACGGGGAGGGATCAGCCCCAGCATTTT. Its protein product is CASSLTGRDQPQHF. The full variable domain, its missing parts supplied by reference TRBV5-5 and TRBJ1-5, is DAGVTQSPTHLIKTRGQQVTLRCSPISGHKSVSWYQQVLGQGPQFIFQYYEKEERGRGNFPDRFSARQFPNYSSELNVNALLLGDSALYLCASSLTGRDQPQHFGDGTRLSIL.

This chain links TRBV2 with TRBJ2-7, with unresolved D. Per the germline V gene, CDR1 is SNHLY and CDR2 is FYNNEI. The CDR3 loop spans 13 amino acids. V lost 4 bases to trimming and J lost 3 bases, with 10 bases between them. The CDR3, as DNA: TGTGCCAGCAGTGGCTCAGGATACTACGAGCAGTACTTC. Translation gives CASSGSGYYEQYF.

This clone was picked up one time. The chain has TRBV7-2 and TRBJ2-3, with TRBD2 as a possible D gene (6 bases). CDR3 length: 17 amino acids. CDR1 and CDR2 (germline): SGHTA, FQGNSA. V was clipped by 5 bases and J by 4 bases, with 22 bases between them. The chain's CDR3 is CASSDGTRFLLPDTQYF. Here the CDR3 DNA reads TGTGCCAGCAGCGACGGGACTCGCTTTTTGCTCCCAGATACGCAGTATTTT. The full variable domain, in which reference TRBV7-2 and TRBJ2-3 provide the parts outside the CDR3, is GAGVSQSPSNKVTEKGKDVELRCDPISGHTALYWYRQSLGQGLEFLIYFQGNSAPDKSGLPSDRFSAERTGGSVSTLTIQRTQQEDSAVYLCASSDGTRFLLPDTQYFGPGTRLTVL.

The V and J genes are TRBV7-2 and TRBJ2-1, with 9 positions matching TRBD2. Germline loops: CDR1 SGHTA, CDR2 FQGNSA. V dropped 2 bases and J dropped 6; count of bases not matched to a gene: 14. This CDR3 spans 18 amino acids. CDR3 sequence (DNA): TGTGCCAGCAGCTTATATGGCGGGGGGGCCATCCCCAGCAATGAGCAGTTCTTC. This gives the protein CASSLYGGGAIPSNEQFF.

This clone has just one count. CDR3 nucleotides: TGCGCCAGCAGCCAAGGACTAGCGGGGGGGCAAGATACGCAGTATTTT. It specifies CASSQGLAGGQDTQYF. This chain links TRBV4-3 with TRBJ2-3; 14 nucleotides align to TRBD2. Germline loops: CDR1 LGHNA, CDR2 YSLEER. The CDR3 is 16 amino acids. The trim removed 1 base at V and 5 bases at J, leaving 2 bases unmatched.

This clone has more than one count but fewer than ten. The rearrangement links TRBV7-2 to TRBJ2-1, with 8 bases fitting TRBD2. Per the germline V gene, CDR1 is SGHTA and CDR2 is FQGNSA. The CDR3 spans 15 residues. Germline trimming cut 5 bases from V and 5 bases from J; bases unmatched to any gene: 8. Here the CDR3 DNA reads TGTGCCAGCAGCCTCGCCGGGGGGGCACACAATGAGCAGTTCTTC. Its protein product is CASSLAGGAHNEQFF.

The rearrangement links TRBV11-2 to TRBJ2-7; 7 bases are a match to TRBD1. CDR1 SGHAT and CDR2 FQNNGV come from the germline V gene. Losses at the gene ends were 5 bases for V and 2 bases for J; bases not matched to a gene: 12. The CDR3 has 16 amino acids. CDR3 amino acids: CASSRTYRDRTYEQYF. The CDR3 bases are TGTGCCAGCAGCAGAACTTACCGGGACAGAACCTACGAGCAGTACTTC.

The genes are TRBV2 and TRBJ1-4; 9 bases fit TRBD1. This CDR3 spans 14 amino acids. J gave up 7 bases and V 8 bases, and 8 bases lay outside the gene matches. The germline V gene has CDR1 SNHLY and CDR2 FYNNEI. CDR3 sequence (DNA): TGTGCCAGCCGACAGGGGGATTTTAGTGAAAAACTGTTTTTT. This codes for CASRQGDFSEKLFF.

V usage is TRBV27 and J usage is TRBJ1-6, with 8 bases identical to TRBD1. Trimming at V came to 5 bases and at J to 12 bases, leaving 3 bases not matched to a gene. Germline assignment: CDR1 MNHEY and CDR2 SMNVEV (reference sequence). CDR3 length equals 12 residues. Here the CDR3 DNA reads TGTGCCAGCAGTCCAGACAGGGGACCCCTCCACTTT. As protein: CASSPDRGPLHF.

The chain recombines TRBV28 with TRBJ1-1; D might be TRBD1 (5 bases). CDR1 is MDHEN, CDR2 SYDVKM, per germline. Trimming left V 3 bases short and J 6 bases short, with 11 bases between. The CDR3 covers 13 residues. CDR3: CASSFRGSSEAFF. CDR3 sequence (DNA): TGTGCCAGCAGTTTTCGGGGGTCCTCTGAAGCTTTCTTT.